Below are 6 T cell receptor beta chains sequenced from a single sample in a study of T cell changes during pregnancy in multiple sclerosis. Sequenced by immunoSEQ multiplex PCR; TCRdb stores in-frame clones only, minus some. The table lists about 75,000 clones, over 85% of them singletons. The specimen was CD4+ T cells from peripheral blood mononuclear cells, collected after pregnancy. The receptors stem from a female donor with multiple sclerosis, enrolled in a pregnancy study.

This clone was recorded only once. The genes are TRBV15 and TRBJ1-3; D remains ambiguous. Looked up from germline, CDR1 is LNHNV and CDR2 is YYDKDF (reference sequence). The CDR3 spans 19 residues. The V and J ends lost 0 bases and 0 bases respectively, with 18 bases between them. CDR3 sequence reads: CATSRDQNRLPISGNTIYF. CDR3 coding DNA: TGTGCCACCAGCAGAGATCAGAATCGACTCCCTATCTCTGGAAACACCATATATTTT.

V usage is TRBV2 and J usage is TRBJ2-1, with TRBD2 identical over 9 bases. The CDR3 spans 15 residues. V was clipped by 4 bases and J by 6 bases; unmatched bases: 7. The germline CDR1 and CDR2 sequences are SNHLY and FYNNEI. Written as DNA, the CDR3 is TGTGCCAGCAGTGTAGGGACTAGCCCGGGCAATGAGCAGTTCTTC. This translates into CASSVGTSPGNEQFF.

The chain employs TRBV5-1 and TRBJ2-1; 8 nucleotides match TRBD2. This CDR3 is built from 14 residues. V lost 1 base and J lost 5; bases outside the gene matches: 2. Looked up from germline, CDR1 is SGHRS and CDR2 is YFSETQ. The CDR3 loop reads CASSLSLADNEQFF. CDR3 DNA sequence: TGCGCCAGCAGCTTGTCACTAGCGGACAATGAGCAGTTCTTC. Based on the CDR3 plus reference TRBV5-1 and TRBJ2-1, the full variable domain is KAGVTQTPRYLIKTRGQQVTLSCSPISGHRSVSWYQQTPGQGLQFLFEYFSETQRNKGNFPGRFSGRQFSNSRSEMNVSTLELGDSALYLCASSLSLADNEQFFGPGTRLTVL.

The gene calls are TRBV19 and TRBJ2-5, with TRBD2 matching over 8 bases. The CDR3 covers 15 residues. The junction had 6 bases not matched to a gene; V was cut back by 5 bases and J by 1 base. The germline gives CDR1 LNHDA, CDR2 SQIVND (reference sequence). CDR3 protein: CASSFPGRAQETQYF. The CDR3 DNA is TGTGCCAGTAGTTTTCCCGGGAGGGCCCAAGAGACCCAGTACTTC.

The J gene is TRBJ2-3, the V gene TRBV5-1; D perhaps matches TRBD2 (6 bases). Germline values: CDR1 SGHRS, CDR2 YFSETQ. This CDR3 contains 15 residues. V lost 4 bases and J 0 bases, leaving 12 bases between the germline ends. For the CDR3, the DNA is TGCGCCAGCAGCATATTGGGGACTAGCACAGATACGCAGTATTTT. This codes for CASSILGTSTDTQYF.

The CDR3 sequence is CASSSQGNTDTQYF. The DNA for the CDR3 is TGTGCCAGCAGCTCCCAGGGGAACACAGATACGCAGTATTTT. The gene calls are TRBV13 and TRBJ2-3, with a tentative D call TRBD1 (6 bases). With 4 bases removed from V and 2 bases from J, the gap between germline ends came to 10 bases. Germline V gives CDR1 PRHDT, CDR2 FYEKMQ (reference sequence). The CDR3 sequence is 14 residues long.